These 24 T cell receptor beta chains came from one sample sequenced in a study of molecular identifiers for immune sequencing clone quantification. MiXCR was run by TCRdb on the PCR reads, yielding one entry per CDR3 protein. This table holds 600,000 to 650,000 distinct CDR3 sequences, approximately 20% found once. The sample consisted of naive CD8+ T cells from blood, with Jurkat cell RNA spiked in. Described subset: FACS-sorted CD8+CD4-CCR7+CD45RA+ naive T cells. These receptors originate from a human donor in good health. Some libraries in this study had Jurkat cell RNA spiked in.

This clonotype was recorded a few times. V and J are TRBV19 and TRBJ2-7, with TRBD2 matching over 7 bases. V lost 3 bases, J lost 2 bases, and 7 bases stayed unmatched. The length of the CDR3 is 15 residues. Germline V gene data show CDR1 as LNHDA and CDR2 as SQIVND (reference sequence). The CDR3 bases are TGTGCCAGTAGTATTCGGGGGGATGGGGCCTACGAGCAGTACTTC. Translation gives CASSIRGDGAYEQYF.

Worth noting for this clonotype: Just one base apart from a much larger clone, this may be a read error. The genes are TRBV28 and TRBJ2-7; unclear D gene. The germline CDR1 and CDR2 sequences are MDHEN and SYDVKM. V shed 9 bases and J shed 3 bases, with 12 bases lying between them. This CDR3 comprises 12 residues. CDR3 protein: CARSQLYYEQYF. CDR3 DNA: TGTGCCAGGAGTCAACTTTACTACGAGCAGTACTTC.

In regard to this clonotype: This may arise from a read error, as a much more abundant clone is one base away. V usage is TRBV20-1 and J usage is TRBJ1-2; D perhaps matches TRBD1 (6 bases). The CDR3 spans 16 residues. CDR1 and CDR2 (germline): DFQATT, SNEGSKA (reference sequence). This chain's CDR3 is CSAGDETGLANYGYTF. For the CDR3, the DNA is TGCAGTGCTGGAGACGAAACAGGGTTAGCTAACTATGGCTACACCTTC.

This clonotype has just a few counts. This chain connects TRBV25-1 to TRBJ1-2; no clear D. Trimming took off 0 bases at V and 6 bases at J, with 14 bases between the two ends. There are 15 residues in the CDR3. CDR1 is MGHDK, CDR2 SYGVNS, per germline. CDR3 sequence reads: CASSEYSGGEDGYTF. CDR3 coding DNA: TGTGCCAGCAGTGAATACAGCGGCGGAGAGGATGGCTACACCTTC.

Ten or more counts support this clonotype. The chain carries TRBV3-1 and TRBJ1-4, with D hard to call. The germline CDR1 and CDR2 sequences are LGHDT and YNNKEL (reference sequence). V was pared by 4 bases and J by 3 bases, with 12 bases between. The CDR3 sequence is 15 residues long. As DNA, the CDR3 is TGTGCCAGCAGCCCTACAAGGAGCTCTAATGAAAAACTGTTTTTT. Translating gives CASSPTRSSNEKLFF.

In this sample, this clonotype turned up many times. The rearrangement links TRBV12-3 or TRBV12-4 to TRBJ2-7; 10 bases are a match to TRBD1. The CDR3 is 15 amino acids. The ends lost 5 bases at V and 7 bases at J; junction bases unmatched: 11. Written as DNA, the CDR3 is TGTGCCAGCAGTCAGGGACAGGGGTCCCTTGGGGAGCAGTACTTC. It yields the protein CASSQGQGSLGEQYF.

At least ten counts were recorded for this clonotype. The chain combines TRBV7-2 with TRBJ2-7; 9 nucleotides align to TRBD2. The V gene end was trimmed by 5 bases and the J gene end by 3 bases; junction bases not matched to a gene: 11. This CDR3 comprises 16 residues. The germline CDR1 and CDR2 sequences are SGHTA and FQGNSA. Written as DNA, the CDR3 is TGTGCCAGCAGCCCGCTTTTTGCGGGAGGGAACTACGAGCAGTACTTC. Translating it yields CASSPLFAGGNYEQYF.

Many counts were recorded for this clonotype. The genes are TRBV7-9 and TRBJ2-7; 8 bases fit TRBD1. The ends lost 4 bases at V and 6 bases at J; junction bases unmatched: 14. There are 16 residues in the CDR3. CDR1 SEHNR and CDR2 FQNEAQ come from the germline V gene (reference sequence). DNA of the CDR3: TGTGCCAGCAGCTCACCTAACAGGGGGACGCGAAGCGAGCAGTACTTC. Protein: CASSSPNRGTRSEQYF.

This clonotype was recorded many times. The rearrangement uses TRBV2 and TRBJ1-5; no definite D call. V gave up 6 bases and J gave up 0 bases, with 12 bases separating them. The CDR3 runs to 15 residues. Per the germline V gene, CDR1 is SNHLY and CDR2 is FYNNEI. Here the CDR3 reads CASSETAYSNQPQHF. The DNA for the CDR3 is TGTGCCAGCAGCGAAACGGCGTATAGCAATCAGCCCCAGCATTTT.

This clonotype has a count of ten or more. The chain employs TRBV20-1 and TRBJ2-7; D is perhaps TRBD2 (5 bases). Germline V gene data show CDR1 as DFQATT and CDR2 as SNEGSKA (reference sequence). The CDR3 consists of 12 residues. V dropped 0 bases and J dropped 4 bases, with 7 bases sitting between them. CDR3 coding DNA: TGCAGTGCTAGAGAGGAGCGGTACGAGCAGTACTTC. Translation gives CSAREERYEQYF.

This clonotype was seen ten or more times. The rearrangement uses TRBV6-2 or TRBV6-3 and TRBJ2-3; no clear D gene. Trimming shortened V by 6 bases and J by 1 base, and 8 bases separated the two germline ends. Germline V CDR1 and CDR2: MNHEY, SVGEGT. The CDR3 has 13 amino acids. The DNA of the CDR3 is TGTGCCAGCAGCAACGAGGGCACAGATACGCAGTATTTT. This gives the protein CASSNEGTDTQYF.

In regard to this clonotype: This may be a read error, as it is one base from a much larger clone. The chain links TRBV6-5 to TRBJ1-1; D gene unclear. CDR3 length: 14 residues. From germline, CDR1 is MNHEY and CDR2 SVGAGI. Written as DNA, the CDR3 is TGTGCCACCCATTTTGGGAATATGAACACTGAAGCTTCCTTT. Residues: CATHFGNMNTEASF.

Note on this clonotype: The conserved final phenylalanine or tryptophan is absent from the CDR3, which likely points to a read error. The rearrangement links TRBV4-1 to TRBJ2-2; D unresolved. This CDR3 spans 15 amino acids. Germline CDR1 MGHRA, CDR2 YSYEKL. The V end was cut by 2 bases, the J end by 7 bases, with 14 bases between. The CDR3 protein is CASSQMMTGRGELFL. The CDR3 bases are TGCGCCAGCAGCCAAATGATGACTGGCCGCGGGGAGCTGTTTCTT.

This clonotype was counted only a few times. The genes are TRBV7-2 and TRBJ2-7, with TRBD2 matching 7 bases. Germline CDR1 reads SGHTA; CDR2 reads FQGNSA. J gave up 3 bases and V 1 base, and 6 bases lay outside the gene matches. The CDR3 is 15 amino acids. The CDR3 coding sequence is TGTGCCAGCAGCTTAGATGGCGGGAGAGGCTACGAGCAGTACTTC. Its protein product is CASSLDGGRGYEQYF.

This clonotype was seen many times. The chain uses TRBV5-4 and TRBJ1-1; D is undetermined. Germline loops: CDR1 SGHNT, CDR2 YYREEE (reference sequence). The CDR3 extends over 13 amino acids. V gave up 0 bases and J gave up 4 bases, with 7 bases separating them. The CDR3 spells CASSLDSTTEAFF. Written as DNA, the CDR3 is TGTGCCAGCAGCTTGGACAGTACCACTGAAGCTTTCTTT.

This clonotype was detected ten times or more. This chain connects TRBV14 to TRBJ2-6, with 9 bases matching TRBD1. Germline V CDR1 and CDR2: SGHDN, FVKESK. The CDR3 is 19 residues long. V shed 0 bases, J shed 1 base, and the junction held 7 bases outside the gene matches. The chain's CDR3 is CASSQDDPGQGSGANVLTF. The CDR3 DNA is TGTGCCAGCAGCCAAGACGACCCGGGACAGGGATCTGGGGCCAACGTCCTGACTTTC.

V usage is TRBV12-3 or TRBV12-4 and J usage is TRBJ2-3, with D perhaps matching TRBD1 or TRBD2 (10 bases each). The CDR3 is made up of 19 amino acids. Trimming took off 6 bases at V and 3 bases at J, with 28 bases between the two ends. The CDR3 DNA reads as TGTGCCAGCAGCGTCGACAGGGGGCTCTCAGCGGGGGGGACAGATACGCAGTATTTT. This translates into CASSVDRGLSAGGTDTQYF.

As for this clonotype: An end of the junction differs from the germline gene, which may be a read error. The V gene is TRBV18, the J gene TRBJ2-1; D is perhaps TRBD1 (5 bases). CDR1 and CDR2 (germline): KGHSH, LQKENI. This CDR3 is 14 amino acids long. The chain's CDR3 is CASAIPGSCNEQFF. In DNA form, the CDR3 reads TGTGCCAGCGCAATTCCAGGGTCCTGCAATGAGCAGTTCTTC.

In its sample, this clonotype was seen many times. The V and J genes are TRBV12-3 or TRBV12-4 and TRBJ2-7; no reliable D call. The CDR3 totals 12 residues. The V gene lost 3 bases and the J gene lost 6 bases, with 9 bases spanning the gap. The CDR3 DNA follows: TGTGCCAGCAGTTTTGCCTTGGTCGAGCAGTACTTC. Translated, it gives CASSFALVEQYF.

Many counts were recorded for this clonotype. The V and J genes are TRBV6-6 and TRBJ1-1; 8 bases are shared with TRBD1. The CDR3 contains 15 residues. V was pared by 5 bases and J by 3 bases, with 8 bases of the junction left unmatched. Germline assignment: CDR1 MNHNY and CDR2 SVGAGI (reference sequence). The CDR3 DNA reads TGTGCCAGCAGTACTCCAGGGGGCGCGGACACTGAAGCTTTCTTT. Translated: CASSTPGGADTEAFF.

This clonotype was counted many times. V gene TRBV19 combines with J gene TRBJ1-3, with unresolved D. The CDR3 is 13 residues long. The V end was cut by 4 bases, the J end by 4 bases, with 8 bases between. CDR1 LNHDA and CDR2 SQIVND come from the germline V gene (reference sequence). CDR3 sequence reads: CASSRTAGNTIYF. Written as DNA, the CDR3 is TGTGCCAGTAGTAGGACGGCCGGAAACACCATATATTTT.

This clonotype came up many times. V is TRBV7-9 and J is TRBJ1-5; 8 bases are a match to TRBD1. The CDR3 sequence is 15 residues long. Germline loops: CDR1 SEHNR, CDR2 FQNEAQ (reference sequence). V dropped 0 bases and J dropped 6; count of bases not matched to a gene: 4. DNA of the CDR3: TGTGCCAGCAGCTTAGCGGACAGGGAGGCTCAGCCCCAGCATTTT. Protein sequence: CASSLADREAQPQHF.

Of note for this clonotype: A clone one base away is much larger, so this may be a read error. The CDR3: CASSQGQGAEEGAFF. Here the CDR3 DNA reads TGCGCCAGCAGCCAAGGACAGGGGGCTGAGGAGGGAGCTTTCTTT. V usage is TRBV4-1 and J usage is TRBJ1-1; the match to TRBD1 covers 10 bases. The ends lost 1 base at V and 10 bases at J; junction bases unmatched: 9. The CDR3 is made up of 15 amino acids. Germline V gene lookup returns CDR1 MGHRA and CDR2 YSYEKL.

In this sample, this clonotype turned up many times. The chain couples TRBV28 to TRBJ2-3; 7 positions match TRBD2. The CDR3 totals 17 residues. Germline V gene data show CDR1 as MDHEN and CDR2 as SYDVKM. With 4 bases clipped from V and 4 bases from J, the junction kept 14 bases outside the gene matches. CDR3 DNA sequence: TGTGCCAGCAGTTATAACGGCGGGAGAGGAGACGCAGATACGCAGTATTTT. This translates into CASSYNGGRGDADTQYF.